This T cell receptor beta chain was observed in a study of blood T cells in healthy people across ages. Through a sample-barcoded 5' primer and a J-beta primer mix, a second PCR was run for about 6 to 11 cycles. TCRdb ran MiXCR on the 5' RACE reads and lists one entry per CDR3 protein. This table has some 1.5 million distinct CDR3 sequences, about 42% appearing once. The CDR3 runs 14 residues. The V and J ends lost 1 base and 4 bases respectively, with 8 bases between them. Germline V gene lookup returns CDR1 SGHTA and CDR2 FQGNSA. Study-wide points: Total diversity from one million sequenced T cells was likely underestimated. TCR beta diversity tracked closely with naive T cell percentage.

Remarks on this clonotype: The antigen is undetermined.

In terms of origin and age, donors were healthy Caucasian individuals from Russia aged 6 to 90. This TCR derives from a woman aged 18-29 years in good health. The genes are TRBV7-2 and TRBJ1-5, with unresolved D. Sequences were obtained from blood. CDR3 residues: CASSLDTPNQPQHF. Here the CDR3 DNA reads TGTGCCAGCAGCTTAGATACACCAAATCAGCCCCAGCATTTT.